This is a list of T cell receptor beta chains from one sample in a study of T cell changes during pregnancy in multiple sclerosis. Here immunoSEQ multiplex PCR was the method, and the copy in TCRdb shows in-frame clones only, minus some. Of 30,000 to 35,000 clones listed, approximately 90% are singletons. This material consisted of CD8+ T cells from peripheral blood mononuclear cells, taken in the first trimester of pregnancy. The receptor source for this set is a female donor with multiple sclerosis, enrolled in a pregnancy study. CDR3s include the opening cysteine and the closing phenylalanine or tryptophan. D genes are given only for firm matches. Expanded clones get a size class; other rows say once, few or many, or leave the size out.

TRBJ1-2,NA,NA,TRBV5-6,TGTGCCAGCAGCTTGGTTTACCTAACCGTCTATGGCTACACCTTC,CASSLVYLTVYGYTF
TRBJ1-2,NA,NA,TRBV7-9,TGTGCCAGCAGCTTAGGGGCAGTTGAGTGGGACTATGGCTACACCTTC,CASSLGAVEWDYGYTF
TRBJ1-1,NA,TRBD1,TRBV6-6,TGTGCCAGCAGTTCGGACAGGGTCTCGGACACTGAAGCTTTCTTT,CASSSDRVSDTEAFF
TRBJ1-4,NA,TRBD1,TRBV4-1,TGCGCCAGCAGCCAAGAAGTTGGGGTTTGGACAGGGGCTAATGAAAAACTGTTTTTT,CASSQEVGVWTGANEKLFF
TRBJ2-7,NA,TRBD1,TRBV18,TGTGCCAGCTCAGGTACGGGACAGGGGATCTCCTACGAGCAGTACTTC,CASSGTGQGISYEQYF
TRBJ2-2,NA,NA,TRBV19,TGTGCCAGTAGTATAGCGAGGGGGGAGCTGTTTTTT,CASSIARGELFF
TRBJ1-5,NA,NA,TRBV27,TGTGCCAGCAGTACCGGGATGCTCAATCAGCCCCAGCATTTT,CASSTGMLNQPQHF
TRBJ2-1,NA,TRBD2,TRBV7-9,TGTGCCAGCACCATGCCGGGGGGGACCAACACCTACAATGAGCAGTTCTTC,CASTMPGGTNTYNEQFF
TRBJ2-2,NA,NA,TRBV5-6,TGTGCCAGCAGCTTGGCCGGGACCGGGGAGCTGTTTTTT,CASSLAGTGELFF
TRBJ2-2,NA,TRBD1,TRBV29-1,TGCAGCGTCGGGACAGGGGATAGGGCCGGGGAGCTGTTTTTT,CSVGTGDRAGELFF
TRBJ2-7,NA,TRBD2,TRBV27,TGTGCCAGCAGTCTCGTCTACCTCCCGCGGACTAGCGACTACGAGCAGTACTTC,CASSLVYLPRTSDYEQYF
TRBJ2-5,NA,NA,TRBV5-6,TGTGCCAGCAGCTTGAAGGCGGGGCTCCAAGAGACCCAGTACTTC,CASSLKAGLQETQYF
TRBJ2-7,NA,TRBD1,TRBV11-2,TGTGCCAGCAGCTTAGAGGGACAGGGATTATCCGAGCAGTACTTC,CASSLEGQGLSEQYF
TRBJ1-1,many,TRBD1,TRBV6-4,TGTGCCAGCAGTAACGGGACAGAGAACACTGAAGCTTTCTTT,CASSNGTENTEAFF
TRBJ2-3,NA,NA,TRBV29-1,TGCAGCGTTGAACAGGGAGGATCCGGGGATACGCAGTATTTT,CSVEQGGSGDTQYF
TRBJ2-1,NA,NA,TRBV29-1,TGCAGCGTTGGCCCTGCCGAGAGGAGGGGAGGGCAGTTCTTC,CSVGPAERRGGQFF
TRBJ1-5,NA,NA,TRBV4-2,TGTGCCAGCAGTCAGGGCGGTCAGCCCCAGCATTTT,CASSQGGQPQHF
TRBJ2-1,NA,TRBD2,TRBV5-1,TGCGCCAGCAGCCCCAGCGCTAGCGGGAGTGGGGCCTCCTACAATGAGCAGTTCTTC,CASSPSASGSGASYNEQFF
TRBJ2-7,NA,NA,TRBV6-6,TGTGCCAGCAGCCCACCCGGGATGAACTCCTACGAGCAGTACTTC,CASSPPGMNSYEQYF
TRBJ1-5,NA,NA,TRBV27,TGTGCCAGCAGTTTCTATAGCAATCAGCCCCAGCATTTT,CASSFYSNQPQHF
TRBJ2-1,NA,TRBD2,TRBV5-5,TGTGCCAGCAGCTTGGTGAGCGGGAGCTCCTACAATGAGCAGTTCTTC,CASSLVSGSSYNEQFF
TRBJ1-1,NA,NA,TRBV28,TGTGCCAGCAGCCACGGGGGTTGGACTGAAGCTTTCTTT,CASSHGGWTEAFF
TRBJ1-1,NA,NA,TRBV25-1,TGTGCCAGCTCCCTCCGGGGGTTGAACACTGAAGCTTTCTTT,CASSLRGLNTEAFF
TRBJ2-7,NA,NA,TRBV11-2,TGTGCCAGCAGCCCCGAGAGCGGCTACGAGCAGTACTTC,CASSPESGYEQYF
TRBJ2-5,once,TRBD2,TRBV7-9,TGTGCCAGCAGCTATAGCGGGAGCGAAGAGACCCAGTACTTC,CASSYSGSEETQYF
TRBJ2-7,NA,TRBD2,TRBV4-3,TGCGCCAGCAGCCAAGGGGCTAGCGGGGCCTACGAGCAGTACTTC,CASSQGASGAYEQYF
TRBJ2-7,NA,TRBD2,TRBV6-6,TGTGCCAGCGAGGACATTTCTAGCGGGAGTATTTACGAGCAGTACTTC,CASEDISSGSIYEQYF
TRBJ1-1,NA,NA,TRBV14,TGTGCCAGCAGCCCCTACCTGAACACTGAAGCTTTCTTT,CASSPYLNTEAFF